The rows below give T cell receptor beta chains drawn from one sample of a study of metastatic and nonmetastatic thyroid tumors. TCRdb reanalyzed the PCR reads with MiXCR. The repertoire consists of approximately 84,000 clones, with more than 12% occurring once and the leading ten covering 3.6%. The specimen sequenced was blood. These receptors came from a female donor with papillary thyroid cancer or a benign thyroid nodule (not recorded which). Some clones in this sample may be carry-over from other donors' samples. Both conserved end residues are part of each CDR3. The D gene is left open where the match is weak. Expanded clones are given a class, and other clones once, few, many or no size at all.

TRBJ1-5 | . | TRBV28 | many | TGTGCCAGCAGCCCTGGACAGAATAGCAATCAGCCCCAGCATTTT | CASSPGQNSNQPQHF
TRBJ1-6 | . | TRBV19 | many | TGTGCCAGTAGGGGGATCCTCAAAACAAACGGTCCTAATTCACCCCTCCACTTT | CASRGILKTNGPNSPLHF
TRBJ2-5 | TRBD1 | TRBV20-1 | . | TGCAGTGCTAGAGGTGGGCGGACAGGGGGGGCTAAGGAGACCCAGTACTTC | CSARGGRTGGAKETQYF
TRBJ1-2 | TRBD1 | TRBV2 | many | TGTGCCAGCAGGGACAGGGGAAGGTTTGGCTACACCTTC | CASRDRGRFGYTF
TRBJ1-2 | . | TRBV6-2/TRBV6-3 | . | TGTGCCAGCAGTTCAGAACCGGGAATAAGTGTCGATGGCTACACCTTC | CASSSEPGISVDGYTF
TRBJ2-7 | TRBD1 | TRBV6-5 | many | TGTGCCAGCAGTTACTACAAAGGGACAGGGAATCGGTACGAGCAGTACTTC | CASSYYKGTGNRYEQYF
TRBJ1-5 | . | TRBV19 | . | TGTGCCAGTAGTCGAGGCACCCAGCCTCAGCATTTT | CASSRGTQPQHF
TRBJ2-5 | . | TRBV5-1 | . | TGCGCCAGCAGCTTGGGGGGAAGTTTCCGAGGGGAGACCCAGTACTTC | CASSLGGSFRGETQYF
TRBJ2-1 | . | TRBV5-6 | few | TGTGCCAGCAGCTTGGCCCACAGGGACAATGAGCAGTTCTTC | CASSLAHRDNEQFF
TRBJ1-4 | . | TRBV7-8 | many | TGTGCCAGCAGCTATAGGATATCGGAAAAACTGTTTTTT | CASSYRISEKLFF
TRBJ1-6 | . | TRBV19 | many | TGTGCCAGTAGACACCTCCGCGACAAGTTTGGTAGTTCCTATAATTCACCCCTCCACTTT | CASRHLRDKFGSSYNSPLHF
TRBJ2-7 | . | TRBV5-1 | . | TGCGCCAGCAGCTTTGAAGGGGTGCACTACGAGTATTACTTC | CASSFEGVHYEYYF
TRBJ2-7 | . | TRBV5-6 | . | TGTGCCAGCAGCCCCAGCCGAGCCTACGAGCAGTACTTC | CASSPSRAYEQYF
TRBJ2-6 | . | TRBV5-1 | . | TGCGCCAGCAGCACCGGACTGGGTTTAACTGGGGCCAACGTCATGACTTTC | CASSTGLGLTGANVMTF
TRBJ1-1 | . | TRBV4-1 | many | TGCGCCAGCAGCCGGACGTTTAACACTGAAGCTTTCTTT | CASSRTFNTEAFF
TRBJ1-1 | . | TRBV19 | many | TGTGCCAGTCAGGGAACCCACCTAAGAGTAAACACTGAAGCTTTCTTT | CASQGTHLRVNTEAFF
TRBJ2-3 | . | TRBV6-1 | many | TGTGCCAGCAGTGAAGTTGTCGAGACCCTGTCAGATACGCAGTATTTT | CASSEVVETLSDTQYF
TRBJ2-2 | TRBD2 | TRBV20-1 | many | TGCAGTGCTAGAGAAGGCGCGGGGGGCCCCCTCAACACCGGGGAGCTGTTTTTT | CSAREGAGGPLNTGELFF
TRBJ2-7 | TRBD2 | TRBV30 | many | TGTGCCTGGAGTGTGGGGAGGGTGCAGTACTTC | CAWSVGRVQYF
TRBJ2-2 | . | TRBV19 | many | TGTGCCAGTAGGGGGGCGCCGAACACCGGGGAGCTGTTTTTT | CASRGAPNTGELFF
TRBJ1-5 | TRBD1 | TRBV28 | many | TGTGCCAGCAGCCCCGGGGGGACAGGAAGCAATCAGCCCCAGCATTTT | CASSPGGTGSNQPQHF
TRBJ2-3 | TRBD2 | TRBV28 | few | TGTGCCAGCAGTTTATGGGTCCTAGCGGGTGAGACAGATACGCAGTATTTT | CASSLWVLAGETDTQYF
TRBJ2-2 | . | TRBV28 | many | TGTGCCAGCCAGACACTTGGGGAGCTGTTTTTT | CASQTLGELFF
TRBJ1-2 | . | TRBV2 | many | TGTGCCAGCAGGGGCGAGGGGGGTTTCTATGGCTACACCTTC | CASRGEGGFYGYTF
TRBJ2-1 | TRBD2 | TRBV6-2/TRBV6-3 | many | TGTGCCAGCAGTTCGGGACTAGGCACCTACAATGAGCAGTTCTTC | CASSSGLGTYNEQFF
TRBJ2-5 | TRBD2 | TRBV6-2/TRBV6-3 | few | TGTTCCATCAGCCGACTAGCTCCCGACACCCAGTACTTC | CSISRLAPDTQYF
TRBJ2-7 | . | TRBV5-8 | many | TGTGCCAGCAGCTTAGGTAGGGGCGGGTCCTACGAGCAGTACTTC | CASSLGRGGSYEQYF
TRBJ2-2 | TRBD1 | TRBV18 | many | TGTGCCAGCTCTCGTTCTGGACAGGGGTGGACCGGGGAGCTGTTTTTT | CASSRSGQGWTGELFF
TRBJ1-4 | . | TRBV5-6 | . | TGTGCCAGCAGCTTTTTCGGGGGCGATCGTGAAAAACTGTTTTTT | CASSFFGGDREKLFF
TRBJ2-2 | . | TRBV6-5 | . | TGTGCCAGCAGTTACCAGGTGGGGGGGGCACGCACCGGTGAGCTTTTTTTT | CASSYQVGGARTGELFF
TRBJ1-1 | . | TRBV9 | many | TGTGCCAGCAGCGTAGGAAGTGGCTTACATGAAGACACTGAAGCTTTCTTT | CASSVGSGLHEDTEAFF
TRBJ2-7 | . | TRBV28 | . | TGTGCCAGCACTGGTGGTCGGAACGAGCAGTACTTC | CASTGGRNEQYF
TRBJ1-6 | TRBD1 | TRBV3-1 | many | TGTGCCAGCAGCCAAGATACAGGGGCATCACCCCTCCACTTT | CASSQDTGASPLHF
TRBJ2-5 | TRBD2 | TRBV2 | few | TGTGCCAGCAGTGGTAGCGGGAGTGGAGAGACCCAGTACTTC | CASSGSGSGETQYF